This TCR beta chain stems from a study of OX40 agonist ivuxolimab in advanced cancers. Study results and caveats: Expanded clones were, on average, more numerous in CD8+ T cells than in CD4+.

TCRdb's table, derived via immunoSEQ multiplex PCR, lists solely in-frame clones and lacks some. This sample carries about 64,000 clones, around 84% of them seen once, and the ten largest clones take just under 5%. Trimming at V came to 4 bases and at J to 6 bases, leaving 13 bases not matched to a gene. This CDR3 is 17 amino acids long. Germline lookup yields CDR1 LNHDA and CDR2 SQIVND (reference sequence). Note on this clone: Its antigen is undetermined.

The receptor comes from an adult with an advanced solid tumor such as melanoma, head and neck, liver or kidney cancer. This chain connects TRBV19 to TRBJ2-1, with TRBD2 matching 9 bases. The specimen comprised CD4+ or CD8+ T cells sorted from blood, sampled in a trial of the OX40 agonist ivuxolimab. The CDR3 bases are TGTGCCAGTAGTAAACCCTCGGCGGGAGGGGTGATCAATGAGCAGTTCTTC. Its protein product is CASSKPSAGGVINEQFF.